This TCR beta chain was captured by sequencing in a study of T-cell memory formation after mild COVID-19. Turning to the study itself: Largely, TCR clusters stayed within a single donor.

This clonotype was observed a handful of times. Its antigen is undetermined. Study-level findings and limits: CD4+ bias marked clones expanding day 15 to 37, unlike balanced contracting clones. In second-wave clones peaking day 37, SARS-CoV-2 specificity remained unconfirmed.

Using constant-segment primers, 5'RACE produced TCR alpha and TCR beta cDNA libraries carrying sample barcodes and UMIs. TCRdb reprocessed the 5' RACE reads with MiXCR, giving one entry per CDR3 protein. The sample yields hundreds of thousands of distinct CDR3 sequences, about a sixth seen once. Sequenced: PBMCs or a T cell subset sorted from them (not recorded which). The sequence was obtained from an adult woman who had mild COVID-19 (a few samples of this study predate the infection). Cell type and time point are not known.

CDR3 amino acids: CASSLAGYGENTEAFF. CDR3 in DNA: TGTGCCAGCAGCTTGGCGGGGTACGGCGAGAACACTGAAGCTTTCTTT. The chain recombines TRBV5-5 with TRBJ1-1; unclear D gene. Looked up from germline, CDR1 is SGHKS and CDR2 is YYEKEE (reference sequence). CDR3 length: 16 amino acids. The V gene lost 0 bases and the J gene lost 1 base, with 13 bases spanning the gap.